This TCR beta chain stems from a study of response to subunit inactivated influenza vaccine. Study-level findings and limits: Seasonal influenza vaccination, on each occasion, was suggested by the authors to recruit few new T cells.

TCRdb processed the RT-PCR reads anew with MiXCR; each CDR3 protein has one entry. Of around 480,000 distinct CDR3 sequences in the sample, approximately 11% were seen once. This clonotype has more than one count but fewer than ten. Its target is not known. CDR3 length: 14 amino acids. The V gene end was trimmed by 4 bases and the J gene end by 5 bases; junction bases not matched to a gene: 5. CDR1 is SGHKS and CDR2 is YYEKEE in the germline V gene (reference sequence). This sequence originates from a man aged 45-65 years who received an inactivated influenza vaccine. Sequencing used PBMCs from blood, obtained 40 to 50 days after vaccination. V usage is TRBV5-5 and J usage is TRBJ2-5; 10 bases match TRBD1. CDR3 nucleotides: TGTGCCAGCAGCATGACAGGGGGCAGGGAGACCCAGTACTTC. It codes for CASSMTGGRETQYF.